The clone carrying this T cell receptor beta chain occurred a few times. This record comes from a study of T cells in Graves' hyperthyroidism and ophthalmopathy. Hyperthyroidism was newly diagnosed in patients aged 18 to 65 (duration under 2 months). TCR beta CDR3 sequences were amplified from RNA transcripts. First-round RT-PCR targeting the TCR CDR3 was performed with the HTBI primer set. TCRdb re-analysed the multiplex PCR reads in MiXCR, keeping a single row per CDR3 protein. The sample has about 200,000 distinct CDR3 sequences; around a sixth are singletons. V lost 7 bases, J lost 3 bases, and 16 bases lay in between. The germline V gene encodes CDR1 SGHVS and CDR2 FQNEAQ. The CDR3 extends over 14 amino acids.

The V call is TRBV7-8, the J call TRBJ2-7; D not resolved. Sequencing was done on a sample of blood. The TCR comes from a woman between 45 and 65 years old with Graves' hyperthyroidism. The CDR3 DNA follows: TGTGCCAGCAAGGGCGCGCCGGGTCTCTACGAGCAGTACTTC. It translates to CASKGAPGLYEQYF.